This entry concerns a single T cell receptor beta chain. Its antigen is still unknown. Profiling relied on immunoSEQ multiplex PCR, and the TCRdb table lists in-frame clones only, not all of them. The sample lists 60,000 to 80,000 clones, about 78% occurring once. This entry belongs to a study of T cell responses to AZD1222 COVID-19 vaccine. Study-level points and caveats: Donors, mostly white British, included more females; clonal diversity was possibly underestimated. Nearly half of the spike-specific TCRs reportedly recognize variant regions that carry no mutations.

From germline, CDR1 is MDHEN and CDR2 SYDVKM. The CDR3 extends over 13 amino acids. V lost 8 bases to trimming and J lost 0 bases, with 10 bases between them. The sequence came from an adult who received the AZD1222 COVID-19 vaccine. The J gene is TRBJ1-1, the V gene TRBV28; no clear D. The source material was peripheral blood, sampled 28 days after the second AZD1222 dose. CDR3 coding DNA: TGTGCCAGCGACGGCAGGATGAACACTGAAGCTTTCTTT. Amino acid sequence: CASDGRMNTEAFF.